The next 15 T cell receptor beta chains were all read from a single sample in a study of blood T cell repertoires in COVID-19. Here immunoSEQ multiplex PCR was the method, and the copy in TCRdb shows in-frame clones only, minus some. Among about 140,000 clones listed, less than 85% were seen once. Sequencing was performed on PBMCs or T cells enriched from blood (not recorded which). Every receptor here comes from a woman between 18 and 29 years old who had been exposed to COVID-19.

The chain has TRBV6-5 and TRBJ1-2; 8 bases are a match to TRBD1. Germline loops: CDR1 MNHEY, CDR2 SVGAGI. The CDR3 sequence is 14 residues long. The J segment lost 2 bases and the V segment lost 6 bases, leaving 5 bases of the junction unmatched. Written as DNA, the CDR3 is TGTGCCAGCAGGCTCGGGACAGGCAACTATGGCTACACCTTC. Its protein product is CASRLGTGNYGYTF.

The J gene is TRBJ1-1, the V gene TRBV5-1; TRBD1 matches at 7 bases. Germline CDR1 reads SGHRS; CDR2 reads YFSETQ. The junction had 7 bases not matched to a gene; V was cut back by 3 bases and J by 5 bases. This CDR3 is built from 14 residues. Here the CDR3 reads CASSWQGDRTEAFF. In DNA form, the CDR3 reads TGCGCCAGCAGCTGGCAGGGGGATCGGACTGAAGCTTTCTTT.

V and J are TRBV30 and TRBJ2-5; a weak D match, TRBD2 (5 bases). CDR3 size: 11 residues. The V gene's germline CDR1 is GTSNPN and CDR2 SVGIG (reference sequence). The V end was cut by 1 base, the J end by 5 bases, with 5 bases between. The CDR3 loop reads CAWSERETQYF. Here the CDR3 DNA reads TGTGCCTGGAGTGAGCGGGAGACCCAGTACTTC.

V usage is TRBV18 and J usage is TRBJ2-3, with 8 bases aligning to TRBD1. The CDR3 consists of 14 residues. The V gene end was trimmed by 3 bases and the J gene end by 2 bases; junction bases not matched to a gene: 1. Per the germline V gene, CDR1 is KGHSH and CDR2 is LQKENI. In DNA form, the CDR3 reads TGTGCCAGCTCACCGGGACAGGCCACAGATACGCAGTATTTT. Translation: CASSPGQATDTQYF.

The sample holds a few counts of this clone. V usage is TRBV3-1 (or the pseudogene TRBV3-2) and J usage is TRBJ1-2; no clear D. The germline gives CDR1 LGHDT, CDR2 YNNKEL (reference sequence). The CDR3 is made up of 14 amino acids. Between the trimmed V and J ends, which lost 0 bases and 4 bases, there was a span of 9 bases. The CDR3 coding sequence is TGTGCCAGCAGCCAAGATTTGGGCAGCTATGGCTACACCTTC. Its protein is CASSQDLGSYGYTF.

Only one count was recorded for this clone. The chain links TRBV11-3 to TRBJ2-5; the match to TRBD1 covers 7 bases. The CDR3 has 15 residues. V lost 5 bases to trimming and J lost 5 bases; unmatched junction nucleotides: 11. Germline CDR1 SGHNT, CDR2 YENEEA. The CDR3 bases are TGTGCCAGCAGCCCCCAGACAGGGAGTAGGGAGACCCAGTACTTC. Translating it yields CASSPQTGSRETQYF.

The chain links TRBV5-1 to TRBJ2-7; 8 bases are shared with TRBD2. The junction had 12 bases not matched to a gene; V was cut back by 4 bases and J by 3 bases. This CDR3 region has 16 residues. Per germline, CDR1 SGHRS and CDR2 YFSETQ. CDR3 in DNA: TGCGCCAGCAGCCCGAAATACGGGAGGGCTGGCTACGAGCAGTACTTC. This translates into CASSPKYGRAGYEQYF.

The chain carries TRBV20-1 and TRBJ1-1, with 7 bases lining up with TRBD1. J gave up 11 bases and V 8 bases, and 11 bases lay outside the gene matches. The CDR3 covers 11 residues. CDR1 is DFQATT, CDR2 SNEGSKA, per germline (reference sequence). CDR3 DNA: TGCAGTCCCCAGGGGGAGGTTCGTGCTTTCTTT. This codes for CSPQGEVRAFF.

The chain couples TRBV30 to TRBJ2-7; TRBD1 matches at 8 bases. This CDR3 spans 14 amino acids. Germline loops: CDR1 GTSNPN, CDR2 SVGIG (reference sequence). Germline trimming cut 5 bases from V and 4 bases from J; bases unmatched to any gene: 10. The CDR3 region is CAWGRRTGLYEQYF. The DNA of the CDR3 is TGTGCCTGGGGCAGGAGGACAGGGCTTTACGAGCAGTACTTC.

The CDR3 bases are TGTGCCAGCACCCCAGGCGGGAATTCACCCCTCCACTTT. Protein: CASTPGGNSPLHF. This chain connects TRBV2 to TRBJ1-6, with D unclear. V was shortened by 7 bases and J by 7 bases, with 11 bases between the two germline ends. Germline CDR1 and CDR2: SNHLY and FYNNEI. The CDR3 runs to 13 residues.

CDR3 in DNA: TGTGCCAGCAGCCGGGGACAGACTTACAATGAGCAGTTCTTC. Residues: CASSRGQTYNEQFF. The chain employs TRBV7-3 and TRBJ2-1; 7 bases align to TRBD1. The CDR3 consists of 14 residues. CDR1 is SGHTA, CDR2 FQGTGA, per germline. With V trimmed by 5 bases and J by 4 bases, 5 bases remained unmatched.

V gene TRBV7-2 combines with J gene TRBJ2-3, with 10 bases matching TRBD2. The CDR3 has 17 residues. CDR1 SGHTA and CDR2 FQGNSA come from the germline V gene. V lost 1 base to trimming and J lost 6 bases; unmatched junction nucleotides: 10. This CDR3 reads CASSLDQASGRMDTQYF. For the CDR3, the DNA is TGTGCCAGCAGCTTAGATCAGGCTAGCGGGAGAATGGATACGCAGTATTTT.

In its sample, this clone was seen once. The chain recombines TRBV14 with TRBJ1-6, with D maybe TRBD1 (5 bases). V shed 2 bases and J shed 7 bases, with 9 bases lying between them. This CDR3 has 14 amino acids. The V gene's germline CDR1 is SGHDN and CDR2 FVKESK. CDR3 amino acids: CASSQNRGNSPLHF. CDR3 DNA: TGTGCCAGCAGCCAAAACCGGGGGAATTCACCCCTCCACTTT.

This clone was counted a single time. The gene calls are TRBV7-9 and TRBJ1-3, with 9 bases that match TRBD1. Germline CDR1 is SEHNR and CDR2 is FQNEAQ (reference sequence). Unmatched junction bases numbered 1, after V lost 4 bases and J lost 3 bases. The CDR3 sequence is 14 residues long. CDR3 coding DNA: TGTGCCAGCAGCTCGGACAGGGGTGGAAACACCATATATTTT. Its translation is CASSSDRGGNTIYF.

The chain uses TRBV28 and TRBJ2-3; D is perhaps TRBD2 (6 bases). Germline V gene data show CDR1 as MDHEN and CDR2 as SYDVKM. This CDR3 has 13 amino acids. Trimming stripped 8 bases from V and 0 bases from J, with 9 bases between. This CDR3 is CASEAGSTDTQYF. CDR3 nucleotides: TGTGCCAGCGAAGCGGGCAGCACAGATACGCAGTATTTT.